Listed here are 18 T cell receptor beta chains from one sample, sequenced in a study of OX40 agonist ivuxolimab in advanced cancers. Assay: immunoSEQ multiplex PCR; the TCRdb copy retains only in-frame clones and omits some. This sample has some 86,000 clones, with around 85% found just once. The sample here was CD4+ or CD8+ T cells sorted from blood, taken in a trial of the OX40 agonist ivuxolimab. These receptors originate from an adult with an advanced solid tumor such as melanoma, head and neck, liver or kidney cancer.

This chain connects TRBV2 to TRBJ1-2; no definite D call. There are 11 residues in the CDR3. Germline V gene data show CDR1 as SNHLY and CDR2 as FYNNEI. V was pared by 7 bases and J by 4 bases, with 7 bases between. The CDR3 bases are TGTGCCAGCAAGGAATCCTATGGCTACACCTTC. This codes for CASKESYGYTF.

V and J are TRBV29-1 and TRBJ1-4; no definite D call. CDR3 size: 14 residues. Trimming left V 5 bases short and J 1 base short, with 11 bases between. From germline, CDR1 is SQVTM and CDR2 ANQGSEA. The CDR3 DNA reads as TGCAGCGTTTCCATCGCGGGAACTAATGAAAAACTGTTTTTT. Residues: CSVSIAGTNEKLFF.

The chain combines TRBV6-6 with TRBJ2-2, with a tentative D call TRBD1 (5 bases). CDR3 length: 16 amino acids. V lost 6 bases and J 0 bases, leaving 14 bases between the germline ends. CDR1 and CDR2 from the germline V gene are MNHNY and SVGAGI (reference sequence). CDR3 DNA sequence: TGTGCCAGCAGCTTCCTAGGGGTCGCGAACACCGGGGAGCTGTTTTTT. It specifies CASSFLGVANTGELFF.

V usage is TRBV7-3 and J usage is TRBJ2-1, with 9 bases fitting TRBD1. This CDR3 is 16 amino acids long. With 3 bases clipped from V and 3 bases from J, the junction kept 6 bases outside the gene matches. CDR1 is SGHTA, CDR2 FQGTGA, per germline. The CDR3 region has the DNA TGTGCCAGCAGCTTGTCACCGGGACAGGGCTACAATGAGCAGTTCTTC. It encodes CASSLSPGQGYNEQFF.

This chain joins TRBV7-8 and TRBJ2-7; 8 positions agree with TRBD1. The CDR3 length is 14 residues. Trimming at V came to 8 bases and at J to 5 bases, leaving 11 bases not matched to a gene. The germline V gene encodes CDR1 SGHVS and CDR2 FQNEAQ. The CDR3 sequence: CASCPDRVVNEQYF. CDR3 sequence (DNA): TGTGCCAGCTGTCCGGACAGGGTCGTCAACGAGCAGTACTTC.

The V and J genes are TRBV5-1 and TRBJ2-2; 7 nucleotides match TRBD2. The CDR3 covers 16 residues. Germline trimming cut 2 bases from V and 6 bases from J; bases unmatched to any gene: 10. CDR1 and CDR2 from the germline V gene are SGHRS and YFSETQ. The CDR3 protein is CASSFTAGYKAGELFF. CDR3 in DNA: TGCGCCAGCAGCTTTACAGCGGGGTACAAGGCCGGGGAGCTGTTTTTT.

The rearrangement uses TRBV5-8 and TRBJ2-3, with D maybe TRBD1 (6 bases). V was trimmed by 2 bases and J by 5 bases, leaving 15 bases between them. The CDR3 is 15 residues long. CDR1 and CDR2 (germline): SGHTS, YDEGEE. The CDR3 loop is CASSLQGRVEDTQYF. The CDR3 nucleotides are TGTGCCAGCAGCTTACAGGGAAGGGTCGAAGATACGCAGTATTTT.

The gene calls are TRBV27 and TRBJ1-1; tentative D call: TRBD1 (5 bases). V was shortened by 5 bases and J by 3 bases, with 10 bases between the two germline ends. Germline loops: CDR1 MNHEY, CDR2 SMNVEV (reference sequence). The CDR3 runs to 13 residues. CDR3 nucleotide sequence: TGTGCCAGCAGTCTCCCAGGGCACACTGAAGCTTTCTTT. This sequence encodes CASSLPGHTEAFF.

This clone was seen once. The chain uses TRBV5-4 and TRBJ1-1; TRBD1 is a possible D gene (5 bases). V lost 4 bases to trimming and J lost 0 bases, with 7 bases between them. This CDR3 comprises 13 residues. Per the germline V gene, CDR1 is SGHNT and CDR2 is YYREEE (reference sequence). The CDR3 sequence is CASSETVNTEAFF. CDR3 DNA: TGTGCCAGCAGCGAGACAGTGAACACTGAAGCTTTCTTT.

The chain couples TRBV6-1 to TRBJ2-2; D is possibly TRBD2 (6 bases). From germline, CDR1 is MNHNS and CDR2 SASEGT. CDR3 length equals 18 residues. V lost 3 bases, J lost 5 bases, and 22 bases lay in between. The CDR3 loop reads CASSDPGRRAIRTGELFF. In nucleotides, the CDR3 is TGTGCCAGCAGTGACCCAGGTAGGAGGGCGATCAGGACCGGGGAGCTGTTTTTT.

The CDR3 DNA is TGTGCCTGGAGCATTGAGGGAGTTAGGACGCCTGGGGCCAACGTCCTGACTTTC. It yields the protein CAWSIEGVRTPGANVLTF. This rearrangement joins TRBV30 to TRBJ2-6; a possible D gene is TRBD2 (5 bases). Trimming left V 3 bases short and J 2 bases short, with 20 bases between. The CDR3 length is 18 residues. Per germline, CDR1 GTSNPN and CDR2 SVGIG (reference sequence).

The chain joins TRBV11-2 to TRBJ1-3; the match to TRBD1 covers 8 bases. J gave up 4 bases and V 2 bases, and 10 bases lay outside the gene matches. Per the germline V gene, CDR1 is SGHAT and CDR2 is FQNNGV. The CDR3 is 17 amino acids. CDR3 residues: CASSLIPGGALGNTIYF. CDR3 bases: TGTGCCAGCAGCTTAATCCCAGGGGGCGCATTAGGAAACACCATATATTTT. Complete variable domain (other parts from reference TRBV11-2 and TRBJ1-3): EAGVAQSPRYKIIEKRQSVAFWCNPISGHATLYWYQQILGQGPKLLIQFQNNGVVDDSQLPKDRFSAERLKGVDSTLKIQPAKLEDSAVYLCASSLIPGGALGNTIYFGEGSWLTVV.

The chain has TRBV11-2 and TRBJ1-4; TRBD1 agrees at 7 bases. The CDR3 sequence is 17 residues long. CDR1 is SGHAT and CDR2 is FQNNGV in the germline V gene. The V and J ends lost 1 base and 5 bases, in that order; junction bases with no gene match: 10. The CDR3 region is CASSLGAGGTSNEKLFF. CDR3 DNA: TGTGCCAGCAGCTTAGGGGCAGGGGGTACGTCAAATGAAAAACTGTTTTTT.

This chain uses TRBV7-2 with TRBJ2-3; 8 nucleotides agree with TRBD1. In germline, CDR1 is SGHTA, CDR2 FQGNSA. The CDR3 contains 16 residues. The V and J ends lost 4 bases and 3 bases, in that order; junction bases with no gene match: 9. The CDR3 coding sequence is TGTGCCAGCAGCTCCCTCGGACAGGGTCTGACAGATACGCAGTATTTT. Residues: CASSSLGQGLTDTQYF.

The chain joins TRBV4-2 to TRBJ2-3; D not resolved. Trimming left V 1 base short and J 0 bases short, with 8 bases between. CDR1 is LGHNA, CDR2 YNFKEQ, per germline. The CDR3 runs to 15 residues. The CDR3 region has the DNA TGTGCCAGCAGCCAAGGAGCCGGGAGCACAGATACGCAGTATTTT. Its protein is CASSQGAGSTDTQYF.

The chain uses TRBV14 and TRBJ2-7; D not certain. The CDR3 length is 12 residues. V lost 3 bases to trimming and J lost 2 bases, with 5 bases between them. The germline V gene encodes CDR1 SGHDN and CDR2 FVKESK. The CDR3 DNA is TGTGCCAGCAGCCAGATTCCCTACGAGCAGTACTTC. It yields the protein CASSQIPYEQYF.

In this sample, this clone turned up many times. This rearrangement joins TRBV19 to TRBJ1-5; D is unclear. This CDR3 contains 13 residues. Trimming shortened V by 3 bases and J by 7 bases, and 10 bases separated the two germline ends. Germline V CDR1 and CDR2: LNHDA, SQIVND (reference sequence). Here the CDR3 DNA reads TGTGCCAGTAGTATCGAAGGAGGCCAGCCCCAGCATTTT. It codes for CASSIEGGQPQHF. Full variable domain (remainder filled in from reference TRBV19 and TRBJ1-5): DGGITQSPKYLFRKEGQNVTLSCEQNLNHDAMYWYRQDPGQGLRLIYYSQIVNDFQKGDIAEGYSVSREKKESFPLTVTSAQKNPTAFYLCASSIEGGQPQHFGDGTRLSIL.

The chain couples TRBV19 to TRBJ2-7; 7 bases line up with TRBD2. This CDR3 has 14 amino acids. Trimming cost V 5 bases and J 0 bases; bases outside gene matches: 4. The germline V gene encodes CDR1 LNHDA and CDR2 SQIVND (reference sequence). The CDR3 coding sequence is TGTGCCAGTAGTCTGGGGGGGAGCTCCTACGAGCAGTACTTC. As protein: CASSLGGSSYEQYF.